Reported below is one T cell receptor (beta chain). The data stem from a study of spatial heterogeneity in lung cancer. Time point: sample taken at primary tumor resection. Whole RNA obtained from tumor, nontumor lung or frozen PBMC underwent sequencing without sorting. Donation came from 70 or so patients with untreated early-stage non-small cell lung cancer. In the library, each TCR cDNA molecule bore its own unique molecular identifier. MiXCR was run by TCRdb on the 5' RACE reads, yielding one entry per CDR3 protein. The sample carries around 11,000 distinct CDR3 sequences, about 24% recorded once. Per germline, CDR1 SNHLY and CDR2 FYNNEI. The CDR3 contains 13 residues. V was cut by 5 bases and J by 4 bases, with 9 bases left in between.

Sequenced material: PBMCs, taken at surgery. V and J are TRBV2 and TRBJ2-1; D gene uncertain. The sequence was obtained from a female donor with early-stage non-small cell lung cancer. For the CDR3, the DNA is TGTGCCAGCAGTAGTCAGGTGTACAATGAGCAGTTCTTC. Protein sequence: CASSSQVYNEQFF.